This entry lists 17 T cell receptor beta chains sequenced from one sample in a study of cytomegalovirus exposure and HLA in healthy donors. The primer mix had 60 Vbeta and 13 Jbeta primers. Data came from immunoSEQ multiplex PCR; TCRdb stores just in-frame clones and leaves some out. The sample includes some 150,000 clones, approximately 84% of them seen just once. Sequences were obtained from PBMCs. The receptors shown here come from a woman aged 18-29 years in good health and CMV-seronegative.

The rearrangement links TRBV19 to TRBJ2-3; 10 bases fit TRBD2. J gave up 2 bases and V 6 bases, and 8 bases lay outside the gene matches. This CDR3 has 16 amino acids. In germline, CDR1 is LNHDA, CDR2 SQIVND (reference sequence). DNA of the CDR3: TGTGCCAGTAGCCTCGTTAGCGGGGGGCTCACAGATACGCAGTATTTT. It specifies CASSLVSGGLTDTQYF.

The chain combines TRBV5-1 with TRBJ2-1; D remains unclear. CDR1 is SGHRS and CDR2 is YFSETQ in the germline V gene. With 4 bases removed from V and 4 bases from J, the gap between germline ends came to 9 bases. The CDR3 totals 13 residues. In nucleotides, the CDR3 is TGCGCCAGCAGCCTCCGTCCGTACAATGAGCAGTTCTTC. Translating it yields CASSLRPYNEQFF. The full variable domain, completed using reference TRBV5-1 and TRBJ2-1, is KAGVTQTPRYLIKTRGQQVTLSCSPISGHRSVSWYQQTPGQGLQFLFEYFSETQRNKGNFPGRFSGRQFSNSRSEMNVSTLELGDSALYLCASSLRPYNEQFFGPGTRLTVL.

This chain connects TRBV7-3 to TRBJ1-6; D gene ambiguous. The germline gives CDR1 SGHTA, CDR2 FQGTGA. Trimming took 4 bases from V and 9 from J, leaving 13 bases between them. This CDR3 has 14 amino acids. The chain's CDR3 is CASSWARGGSPLHF. As DNA, the CDR3 is TGTGCCAGCAGCTGGGCACGGGGAGGTTCACCCCTCCACTTT.

The chain uses TRBV6-1 and TRBJ1-6, with D possibly being TRBD1 (6 bases). V was trimmed by 6 bases and J by 6 bases, leaving 12 bases between them. In germline, CDR1 is MNHNS, CDR2 SASEGT. The CDR3 loop spans 14 amino acids. The CDR3 DNA is TGTGCCAGCAGCGCCGGCAGGGGTAATTCACCCCTCCACTTT. Protein sequence: CASSAGRGNSPLHF.

J is TRBJ1-4 and V is TRBV7-9; the D gene is possibly TRBD1 (6 bases). V was shortened by 1 base and J by 5 bases, with 8 bases between the two germline ends. Per the germline V gene, CDR1 is SEHNR and CDR2 is FQNEAQ (reference sequence). This CDR3 has 14 residues. In nucleotides, the CDR3 is TGTGCCAGCAGCTTAGGGACAGTAAATGAAAAACTGTTTTTT. Its translation: CASSLGTVNEKLFF. Full variable domain (outside the CDR3, taken from reference TRBV7-9 and TRBJ1-4): DTGVSQNPRHKITKRGQNVTFRCDPISEHNRLYWYRQTLGQGPEFLTYFQNEAQLEKSRLLSDRFSAERPKGSFSTLEIQRTEQGDSAMYLCASSLGTVNEKLFFGSGTQLSVL.

V and J are TRBV29-1 and TRBJ2-5, with 8 bases matching TRBD2. CDR1 and CDR2 (germline): SQVTM, ANQGSEA. V was clipped by 5 bases and J by 4 bases; unmatched bases: 6. The CDR3 length is 13 residues. The DNA of the CDR3 is TGCAGCGTTAAGGGTGCGGGAGGAGAGACCCAGTACTTC. Translated, it gives CSVKGAGGETQYF. Complete variable domain (other parts from reference TRBV29-1 and TRBJ2-5): SAVISQKPSRDICQRGTSLTIQCQVDSQVTMMFWYRQQPGQSLTLIATANQGSEATYESGFVIDKFPISRPNLTFSTLTVSNMSPEDSSIYLCSVKGAGGETQYFGPGTRLLVL.

The V gene is TRBV2, the J gene TRBJ2-2, with D perhaps matching TRBD1 (6 bases). Trimming removed 3 bases from V and 1 base from J, with 12 bases in between. Germline V gene data show CDR1 as SNHLY and CDR2 as FYNNEI. The CDR3 spans 16 residues. The CDR3 region has the DNA TGTGCCAGCAGTGACCTGGGGACACAGAACACCGGGGAGCTGTTTTTT. Encoded protein: CASSDLGTQNTGELFF. Using reference TRBV2 and TRBJ2-2 for the parts outside the CDR3, the full variable domain is EPEVTQTPSHQVTQMGQEVILRCVPISNHLYFYWYRQILGQKVEFLVSFYNNEISEKSEIFDDQFSVERPDGSNFTLKIRSTKLEDSAMYFCASSDLGTQNTGELFFGEGSRLTVL.

The genes are TRBV18 and TRBJ1-2; D gene uncertain. The V and J ends lost 3 bases and 6 bases respectively, with 11 bases between them. The CDR3 is 13 amino acids. Germline CDR1 and CDR2: KGHSH and LQKENI. CDR3 in amino acids: CASSPGAGNGYTF. The CDR3 bases are TGTGCCAGCTCACCGGGCGCCGGGAATGGCTACACCTTC.

V usage is TRBV7-9 and J usage is TRBJ2-3; TRBD1 aligns across 11 bases. The junction had 7 bases not matched to a gene; V was cut back by 4 bases and J by 1 base. Looked up from germline, CDR1 is SEHNR and CDR2 is FQNEAQ (reference sequence). CDR3 length equals 17 residues. The CDR3 DNA is TGTGCCAGCAGCTCTAGGGGGACAGGGGGACGCACAGATACGCAGTATTTT. Its translation is CASSSRGTGGRTDTQYF. Full variable domain (rest looked up from reference TRBV7-9 and TRBJ2-3): DTGVSQNPRHKITKRGQNVTFRCDPISEHNRLYWYRQTLGQGPEFLTYFQNEAQLEKSRLLSDRFSAERPKGSFSTLEIQRTEQGDSAMYLCASSSRGTGGRTDTQYFGPGTRLTVL.

The V call is TRBV5-1, the J call TRBJ2-3, with 9 bases matching TRBD1. From germline, CDR1 is SGHRS and CDR2 YFSETQ. With V trimmed by 0 bases and J by 2 bases, 10 bases remained unmatched. The CDR3 totals 18 residues. CDR3 coding DNA: TGCGCCAGCAGCTTGGGCTCGGGTAGGGACAGGGCCACAGATACGCAGTATTTT. It yields the protein CASSLGSGRDRATDTQYF.

The chain links TRBV25-1 to TRBJ2-5; 8 positions match TRBD1. The CDR3 has 15 amino acids. Germline lookup yields CDR1 MGHDK and CDR2 SYGVNS. The trim removed 8 bases at V and 2 bases at J, leaving 10 bases unmatched. The CDR3 bases are TGTGCCAGCGGATCGTCCGGGACAGGTCAAGAGACCCAGTACTTC. It codes for CASGSSGTGQETQYF.

The genes are TRBV15 and TRBJ2-7; the D is unclear. This CDR3 spans 12 amino acids. Looked up from germline, CDR1 is LNHNV and CDR2 is YYDKDF (reference sequence). Between the trimmed V and J ends, which lost 1 base and 4 bases, there was a span of 5 bases. The chain's CDR3 is CATSRARYEQYF. The DNA of the CDR3 is TGTGCCACCAGCAGAGCTCGGTACGAGCAGTACTTC.

This clone has just one count. V and J are TRBV2 and TRBJ1-2, with a possible D match to TRBD1 (6 bases). The CDR3 consists of 12 residues. CDR1 and CDR2 (germline): SNHLY, FYNNEI. The ends were cut back, 11 bases at V and 7 bases at J, with 17 bases in the middle. In DNA form, the CDR3 reads TGTGCCTGCCCGGACAGACGCTCTGGCTACACCTTC. It encodes CACPDRRSGYTF. Filled out from reference TRBV2 and TRBJ1-2, the complete variable domain reads EPEVTQTPSHQVTQMGQEVILRCVPISNHLYFYWYRQILGQKVEFLVSFYNNEISEKSEIFDDQFSVERPDGSNFTLKIRSTKLEDSAMYFCACPDRRSGYTFGSGTRLTVV.

V and J are TRBV10-3 and TRBJ2-7, with D unresolved. The V end was cut by 10 bases, the J end by 2 bases, with 24 bases between. The CDR3 sequence is 16 residues long. Germline V lookup: CDR1 ENHRY, CDR2 SYGVKD. CDR3 loop: CATSPRVTAITYEQYF. CDR3 DNA sequence: TGTGCCACATCCCCCCGGGTGACTGCCATTACCTACGAGCAGTACTTC.

The chain links TRBV30 to TRBJ2-1, with 9 bases lining up with TRBD2. Germline V gene lookup returns CDR1 GTSNPN and CDR2 SVGIG (reference sequence). Trimming took 0 bases from V and 2 from J; bases not matched to a gene: 2. The CDR3 covers 15 residues. The CDR3 is CAWSVLAGAYNEQFF. The CDR3 DNA sequence: TGTGCCTGGAGTGTTTTAGCGGGAGCCTACAATGAGCAGTTCTTC.

The chain recombines TRBV7-2 with TRBJ2-1, with 7 bases lining up with TRBD2. V trimming: 7 bases; J trimming: 7 bases; junction bases outside the gene matches: 7. This CDR3 has 13 residues. Looked up from germline, CDR1 is SGHTA and CDR2 is FQGNSA. The DNA for the CDR3 is TGTGCCAGCACAATATGGACTAGGAATGAGCAGTTCTTC. Translation: CASTIWTRNEQFF.

The chain is built from TRBV27 and TRBJ1-6; D possibly corresponds to TRBD1 (6 bases). This CDR3 spans 15 amino acids. The V gene's germline CDR1 is MNHEY and CDR2 SMNVEV (reference sequence). Trimming pared 1 base from V and 7 bases from J, leaving 11 bases between. DNA of the CDR3: TGTGCCAGCAGTTTATACAGGGAGGGAAATTCACCCCTCCACTTT. Translated, it gives CASSLYREGNSPLHF.